The entry below gives a single T cell receptor (beta chain) sequence along with its context. Its antigen is unidentified. TCR beta libraries were prepared from cDNA with unique molecular identifiers. There were 1 to 10 million T cells, and around 500,000 cDNA molecules came from them. A single record per CDR3 protein comes from TCRdb applying MiXCR to the PCR reads. The sample consists of approximately 690,000 distinct CDR3 sequences, approximately 60% of them appearing once. The data belong to a study of post-analysis software for immune sequencing data. About the research overall: Disease courses included relapsing-remitting, secondary progressive and progressive-relapsing multiple sclerosis.

The CDR3 has 15 amino acids. Germline lookup yields CDR1 SQVTM and CDR2 ANQGSEA. V was pared by 6 bases and J by 5 bases, with 11 bases of the junction left unmatched. General study points: Controls significantly exceeded multiple sclerosis patients in normalized Chao1 diversity. There were roughly 5 TRBV segments more frequent in patients than controls, and TRBV5-6, TRBV5-1 and TRBV20-1 were among them.

Input material: blood. The clonotype comes from a girl aged 2-10 years with multiple sclerosis. This chain connects TRBV29-1 to TRBJ2-1, with 9 bases that match TRBD1. The CDR3 DNA reads TGCAGCGTGGGGACAGGGCATTCGTTCAACAATGAGCAGTTCTTC. This translates into CSVGTGHSFNNEQFF.